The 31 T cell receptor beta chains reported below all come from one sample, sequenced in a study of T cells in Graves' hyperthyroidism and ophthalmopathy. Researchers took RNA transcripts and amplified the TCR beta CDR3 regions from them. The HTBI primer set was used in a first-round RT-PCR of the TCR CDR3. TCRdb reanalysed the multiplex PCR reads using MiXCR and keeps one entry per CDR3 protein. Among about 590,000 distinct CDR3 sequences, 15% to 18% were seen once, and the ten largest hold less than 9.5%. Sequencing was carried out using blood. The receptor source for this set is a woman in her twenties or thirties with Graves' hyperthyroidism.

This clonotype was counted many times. The CDR3 loop reads CAWSKGREEQPQHF. DNA of the CDR3: TGTGCCTGGAGTAAGGGGCGGGAGGAGCAGCCCCAGCATTTT. The chain carries TRBV30 and TRBJ1-5; possible D gene TRBD1, 5 bases. Germline V gene data show CDR1 as GTSNPN and CDR2 as SVGIG (reference sequence). V lost 2 bases and J 7 bases, leaving 15 bases between the germline ends. This CDR3 is built from 14 residues.

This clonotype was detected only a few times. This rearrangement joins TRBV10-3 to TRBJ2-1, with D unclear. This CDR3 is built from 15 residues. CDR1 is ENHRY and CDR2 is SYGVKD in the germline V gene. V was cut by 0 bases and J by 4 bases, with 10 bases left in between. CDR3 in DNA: TGTGCCATCAGTGAGTCGGCCAGCGTGTACAATGAGCAGTTCTTC. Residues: CAISESASVYNEQFF.

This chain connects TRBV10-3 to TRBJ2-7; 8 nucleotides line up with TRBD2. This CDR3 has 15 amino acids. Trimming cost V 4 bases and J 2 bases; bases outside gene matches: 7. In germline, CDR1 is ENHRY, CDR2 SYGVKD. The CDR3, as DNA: TGTGCCATCAGTGGGAGTGGACTAGCAGCCTACGAGCAGTACTTC. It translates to CAISGSGLAAYEQYF.

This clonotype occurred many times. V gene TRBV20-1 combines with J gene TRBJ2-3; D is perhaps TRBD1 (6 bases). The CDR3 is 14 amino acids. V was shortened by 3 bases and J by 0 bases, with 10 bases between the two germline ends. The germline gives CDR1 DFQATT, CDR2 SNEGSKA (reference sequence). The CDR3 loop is CSASRTESTDTQYF. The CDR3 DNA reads TGCAGTGCTAGCCGGACAGAAAGCACAGATACGCAGTATTTT.

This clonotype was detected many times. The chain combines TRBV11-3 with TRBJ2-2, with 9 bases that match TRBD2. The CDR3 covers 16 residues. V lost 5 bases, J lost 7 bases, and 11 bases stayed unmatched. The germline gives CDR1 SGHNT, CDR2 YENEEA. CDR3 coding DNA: TGTGCCAGCAGCCCCGGACTAGCGACAATGGGCGGGGAGCTGTTTTTT. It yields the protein CASSPGLATMGGELFF.

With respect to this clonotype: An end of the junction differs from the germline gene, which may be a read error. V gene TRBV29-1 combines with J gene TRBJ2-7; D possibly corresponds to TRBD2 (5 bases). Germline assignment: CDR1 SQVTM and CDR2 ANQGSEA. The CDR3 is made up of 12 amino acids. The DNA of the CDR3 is TGCAGCATTGAAAAGCGGAACTACGAGCAGTACTTC. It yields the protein CSIEKRNYEQYF.

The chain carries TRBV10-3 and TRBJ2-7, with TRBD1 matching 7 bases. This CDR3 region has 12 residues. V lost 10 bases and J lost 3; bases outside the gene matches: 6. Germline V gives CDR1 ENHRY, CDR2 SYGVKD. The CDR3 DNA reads TGTGCCACAGGGGACAGAGACTACGAGCAGTACTTC. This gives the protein CATGDRDYEQYF.

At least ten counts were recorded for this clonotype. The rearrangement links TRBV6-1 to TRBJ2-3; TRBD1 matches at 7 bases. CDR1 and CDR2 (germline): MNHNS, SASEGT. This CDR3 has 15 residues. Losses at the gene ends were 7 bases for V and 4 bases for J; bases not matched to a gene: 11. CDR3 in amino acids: CASTNNRGSADTQYF. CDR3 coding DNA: TGTGCCAGCACCAACAACAGGGGTTCAGCAGATACGCAGTATTTT.

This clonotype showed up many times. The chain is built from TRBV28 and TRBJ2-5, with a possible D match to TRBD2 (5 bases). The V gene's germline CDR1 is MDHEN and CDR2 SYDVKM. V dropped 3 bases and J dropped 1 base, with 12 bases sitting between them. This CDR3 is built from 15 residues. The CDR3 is CASSFLRAGQETQYF. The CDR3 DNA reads TGTGCCAGCAGTTTTTTGAGGGCAGGCCAAGAGACCCAGTACTTC.

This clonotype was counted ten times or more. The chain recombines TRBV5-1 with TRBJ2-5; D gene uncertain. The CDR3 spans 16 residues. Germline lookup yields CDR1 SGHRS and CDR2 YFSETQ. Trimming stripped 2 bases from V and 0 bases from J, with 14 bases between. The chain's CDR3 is CASSFSRFRDQETQYF. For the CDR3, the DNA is TGCGCCAGCAGCTTCTCCAGGTTCCGCGACCAAGAGACCCAGTACTTC.

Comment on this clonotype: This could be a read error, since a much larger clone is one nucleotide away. CDR3 sequence reads: CASSLGDRALNTEAFF. CDR3 nucleotides: TGCGCCAGCAGCTTGGGGGACAGGGCGTTAAACACTGAAGCTTTCTTT. The rearrangement links TRBV5-1 to TRBJ1-1, with TRBD1 matching over 9 bases. V was clipped by 0 bases and J by 2 bases; unmatched bases: 5. This CDR3 region has 16 residues. Germline CDR1 SGHRS, CDR2 YFSETQ.

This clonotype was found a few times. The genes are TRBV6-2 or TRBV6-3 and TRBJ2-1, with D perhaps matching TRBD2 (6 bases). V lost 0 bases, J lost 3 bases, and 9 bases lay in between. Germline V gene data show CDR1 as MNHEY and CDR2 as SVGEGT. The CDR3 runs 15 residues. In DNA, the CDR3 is TGTGCCAGCAGTTACTCCGCGGGGAGCTACAATGAGCAGTTCTTC. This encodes CASSYSAGSYNEQFF.

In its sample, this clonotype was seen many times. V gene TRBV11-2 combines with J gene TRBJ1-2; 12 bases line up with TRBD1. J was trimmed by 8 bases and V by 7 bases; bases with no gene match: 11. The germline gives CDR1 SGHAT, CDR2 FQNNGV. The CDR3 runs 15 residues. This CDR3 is CASTKPGQGAGGYTF. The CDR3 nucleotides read TGTGCCAGCACCAAACCGGGACAGGGGGCAGGAGGCTACACCTTC. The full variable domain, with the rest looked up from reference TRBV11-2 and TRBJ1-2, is EAGVAQSPRYKIIEKRQSVAFWCNPISGHATLYWYQQILGQGPKLLIQFQNNGVVDDSQLPKDRFSAERLKGVDSTLKIQPAKLEDSAVYLCASTKPGQGAGGYTFGSGTRLTVV.

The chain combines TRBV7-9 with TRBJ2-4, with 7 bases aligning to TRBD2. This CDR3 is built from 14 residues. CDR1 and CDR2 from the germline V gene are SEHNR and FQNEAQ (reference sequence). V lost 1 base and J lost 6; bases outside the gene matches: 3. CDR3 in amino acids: CASSLGGEGNIQYF. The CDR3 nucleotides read TGTGCCAGCAGCTTAGGAGGGGAGGGAAACATTCAGTACTTC.

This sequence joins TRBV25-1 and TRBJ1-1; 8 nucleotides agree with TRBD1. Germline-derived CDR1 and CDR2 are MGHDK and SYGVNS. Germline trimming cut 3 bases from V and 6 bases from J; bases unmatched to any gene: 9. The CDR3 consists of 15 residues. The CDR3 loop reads CASSDRGTGGAEAFF. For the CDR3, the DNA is TGTGCCAGCAGTGACCGTGGGACAGGTGGGGCTGAAGCTTTCTTT. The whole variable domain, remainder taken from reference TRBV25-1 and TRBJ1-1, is EADIYQTPRYLVIGTGKKITLECSQTMGHDKMYWYQQDPGMELHLIHYSYGVNSTEKGDLSSESTVSRIRTEHFPLTLESARPSHTSQYLCASSDRGTGGAEAFFGQGTRLTVV.

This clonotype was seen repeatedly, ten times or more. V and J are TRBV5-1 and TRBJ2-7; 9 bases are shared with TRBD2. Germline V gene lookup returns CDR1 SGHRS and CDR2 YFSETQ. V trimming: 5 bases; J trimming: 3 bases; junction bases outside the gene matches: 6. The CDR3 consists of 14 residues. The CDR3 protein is CASRAGTSLYEQYF. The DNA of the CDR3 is TGCGCCAGCAGGGCCGGGACTAGCCTCTACGAGCAGTACTTC.

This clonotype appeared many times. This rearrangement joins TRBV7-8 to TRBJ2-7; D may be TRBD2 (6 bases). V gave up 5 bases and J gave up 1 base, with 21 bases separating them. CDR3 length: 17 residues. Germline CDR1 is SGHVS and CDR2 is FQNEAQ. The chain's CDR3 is CASSRPNESGLSYEQYF. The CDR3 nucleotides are TGTGCCAGCAGCCGGCCCAACGAGAGCGGGCTGTCCTACGAGCAGTACTTC. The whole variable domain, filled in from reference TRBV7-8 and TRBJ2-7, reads GAGVSQSPRYKVAKRGQDVALRCDPISGHVSLFWYQQALGQGPEFLTYFQNEAQLDKSGLPSDRFFAERPEGSVSTLKIQRTQQEDSAVYLCASSRPNESGLSYEQYFGPGTRLTVT.

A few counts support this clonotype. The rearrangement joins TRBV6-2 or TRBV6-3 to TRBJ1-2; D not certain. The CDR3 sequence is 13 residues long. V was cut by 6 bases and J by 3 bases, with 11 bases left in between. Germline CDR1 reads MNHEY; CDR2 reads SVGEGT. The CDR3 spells CASRGSLDYGYTF. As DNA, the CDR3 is TGTGCCAGCAGGGGCAGTCTCGACTATGGCTACACCTTC.

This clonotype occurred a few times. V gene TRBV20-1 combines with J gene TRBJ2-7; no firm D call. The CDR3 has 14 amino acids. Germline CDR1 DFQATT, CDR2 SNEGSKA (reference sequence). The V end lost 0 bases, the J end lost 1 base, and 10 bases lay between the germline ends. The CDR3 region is CSAREGRRSYEQYF. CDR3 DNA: TGCAGTGCTAGAGAGGGAAGGCGGTCCTACGAGCAGTACTTC.

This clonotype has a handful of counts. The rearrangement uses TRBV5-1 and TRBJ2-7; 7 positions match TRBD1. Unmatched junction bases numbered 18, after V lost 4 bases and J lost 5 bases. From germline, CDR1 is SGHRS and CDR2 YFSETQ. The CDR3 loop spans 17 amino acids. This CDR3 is CASSQKGDSGIFHEQYF. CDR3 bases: TGCGCCAGCAGCCAAAAAGGGGACAGTGGTATCTTCCACGAGCAGTACTTC.

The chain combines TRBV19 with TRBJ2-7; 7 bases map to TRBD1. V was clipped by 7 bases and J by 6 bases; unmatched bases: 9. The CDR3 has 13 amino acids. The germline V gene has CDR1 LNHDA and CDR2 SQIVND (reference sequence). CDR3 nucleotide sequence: TGTGCCAGTATGGTTACAGGGGCTTCCGAGCAGTACTTC. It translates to CASMVTGASEQYF.

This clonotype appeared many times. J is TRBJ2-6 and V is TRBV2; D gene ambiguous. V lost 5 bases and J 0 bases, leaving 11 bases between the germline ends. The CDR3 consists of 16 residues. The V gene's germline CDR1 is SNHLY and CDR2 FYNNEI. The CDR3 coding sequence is TGTGCCAGCAGTCCTACCCGAGACTCTGGGGCCAACGTCCTGACTTTC. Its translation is CASSPTRDSGANVLTF.

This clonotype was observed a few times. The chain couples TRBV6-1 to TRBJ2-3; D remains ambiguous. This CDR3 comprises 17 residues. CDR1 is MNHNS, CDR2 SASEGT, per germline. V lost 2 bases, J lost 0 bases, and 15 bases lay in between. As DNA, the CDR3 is TGTGCCAGCAGTGAATCCCTGGACGGTCCTAGCACAGATACGCAGTATTTT. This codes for CASSESLDGPSTDTQYF.

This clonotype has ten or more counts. This chain's CDR3 is CASSQAVSGYTF. Written as DNA, the CDR3 is TGTGCCAGCAGCCAAGCGGTGTCTGGCTACACCTTC. The chain recombines TRBV3-1 with TRBJ1-2; D call uncertain. The V and J ends lost 1 base and 7 bases respectively, with 7 bases between them. CDR1 LGHDT and CDR2 YNNKEL come from the germline V gene (reference sequence). This CDR3 has 12 amino acids.

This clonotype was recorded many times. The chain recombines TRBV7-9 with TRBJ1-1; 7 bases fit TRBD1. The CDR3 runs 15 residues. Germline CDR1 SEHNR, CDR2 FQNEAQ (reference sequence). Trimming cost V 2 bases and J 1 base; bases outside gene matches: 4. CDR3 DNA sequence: TGTGCCAGCAGCTTATCGCAGGGGGGGAACACTGAAGCTTTCTTT. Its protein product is CASSLSQGGNTEAFF.

Here the CDR3 reads CASRMSGRVGNEQFF. Here the CDR3 DNA reads TGTGCCAGCAGAATGAGCGGGAGAGTAGGCAATGAGCAGTTCTTC. The chain is built from TRBV6-1 and TRBJ2-1; the match to TRBD2 covers 8 bases. Germline CDR1 is MNHNS and CDR2 is SASEGT. With V trimmed by 6 bases and J by 6 bases, 10 bases remained unmatched. This CDR3 is built from 15 residues.

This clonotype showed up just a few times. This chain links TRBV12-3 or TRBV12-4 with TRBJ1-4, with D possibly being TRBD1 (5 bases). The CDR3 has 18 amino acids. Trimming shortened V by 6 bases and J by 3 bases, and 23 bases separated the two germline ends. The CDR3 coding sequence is TGTGCCAGCAGCGGCGTCGGTTTCCCAGGGACGGCTAATGAAAAACTGTTTTTT. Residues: CASSGVGFPGTANEKLFF.

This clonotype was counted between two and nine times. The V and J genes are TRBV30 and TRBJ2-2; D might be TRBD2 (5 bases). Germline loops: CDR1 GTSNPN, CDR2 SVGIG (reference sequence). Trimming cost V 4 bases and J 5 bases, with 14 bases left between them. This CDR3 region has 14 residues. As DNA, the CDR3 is TGTGCCTGGAAGCTCCTCGGGGATACCGGGGAGCTGTTTTTT. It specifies CAWKLLGDTGELFF.

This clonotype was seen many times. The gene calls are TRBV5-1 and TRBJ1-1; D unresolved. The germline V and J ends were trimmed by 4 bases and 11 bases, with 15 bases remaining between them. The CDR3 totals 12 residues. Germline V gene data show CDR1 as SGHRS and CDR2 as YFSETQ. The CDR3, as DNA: TGCGCCAGCAGCCGTAATGGATGGCGGGCTTTCTTT. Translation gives CASSRNGWRAFF.

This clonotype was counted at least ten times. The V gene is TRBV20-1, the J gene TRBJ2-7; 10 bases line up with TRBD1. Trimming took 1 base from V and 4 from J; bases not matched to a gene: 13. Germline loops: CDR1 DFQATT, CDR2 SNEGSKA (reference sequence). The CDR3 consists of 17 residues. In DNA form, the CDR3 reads TGCAGTGCTAGAGCAAAAGCACCGGGACAGGGGATGTACGAGCAGTACTTC. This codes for CSARAKAPGQGMYEQYF.

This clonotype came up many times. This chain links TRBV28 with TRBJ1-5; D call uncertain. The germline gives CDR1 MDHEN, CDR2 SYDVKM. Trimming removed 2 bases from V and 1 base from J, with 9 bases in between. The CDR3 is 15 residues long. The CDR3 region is CASSLMPHSNQPQHF. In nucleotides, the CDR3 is TGTGCCAGCAGTTTAATGCCCCACAGCAATCAGCCCCAGCATTTT.